Each of the 24 T cell receptor beta chains below was sequenced from the same sample in a study of blood T cell repertoires in COVID-19. This table comes from immunoSEQ multiplex PCR, and its TCRdb copy is limited to in-frame clones, with some not included. This table holds around 35,000 clones, 88% found once. Sample: peripheral blood. Every receptor here comes from a man in his sixties with active COVID-19.

The chain uses TRBV7-9 and TRBJ1-2; 9 positions match TRBD1. Germline CDR1 is SEHNR and CDR2 is FQNEAQ (reference sequence). This CDR3 spans 15 amino acids. Germline trimming cut 5 bases from V and 3 bases from J; bases unmatched to any gene: 7. For the CDR3, the DNA is TGTGCCAGCAGCATCGACAGGGGGTTGGACTATGGCTACACCTTC. It specifies CASSIDRGLDYGYTF.

The chain couples TRBV6-2 or TRBV6-3 to TRBJ2-7; 7 bases align to TRBD1. J lost 3 bases, V lost 1 base, and 3 bases had no gene match. This CDR3 is built from 14 residues. Germline V gives CDR1 MNHEY, CDR2 SVGEGT. CDR3 sequence: CASSYLGQHYEQYF. In nucleotides, the CDR3 is TGTGCCAGCAGTTACTTGGGACAGCACTACGAGCAGTACTTC.

The V gene is TRBV5-1, the J gene TRBJ2-7; D may be TRBD1 (6 bases). V gave up 3 bases and J gave up 2 bases, with 12 bases separating them. The CDR3 covers 14 residues. Germline lookup yields CDR1 SGHRS and CDR2 YFSETQ. The CDR3 nucleotides read TGCGCCAGCAGCTCAAGACAGGCCCCCTACGAGCAGTACTTC. Translated: CASSSRQAPYEQYF.

V gene TRBV7-8 combines with J gene TRBJ2-2; 12 bases are shared with TRBD1. The CDR3 totals 19 residues. V lost 0 bases and J lost 4; bases outside the gene matches: 9. Looked up from germline, CDR1 is SGHVS and CDR2 is FQNEAQ. The CDR3, as DNA: TGTGCCAGCAGCTTAGCGAATACGGGACAGGGGGCGCGCACCGGGGAGCTGTTTTTT. This sequence encodes CASSLANTGQGARTGELFF. Filled out from reference TRBV7-8 and TRBJ2-2, the complete variable domain reads GAGVSQSPRYKVAKRGQDVALRCDPISGHVSLFWYQQALGQGPEFLTYFQNEAQLDKSGLPSDRFFAERPEGSVSTLKIQRTQQEDSAVYLCASSLANTGQGARTGELFFGEGSRLTVL.

This sequence joins TRBV15 and TRBJ2-7; 11 bases agree with TRBD2. V lost 1 base to trimming and J lost 4 bases; unmatched junction nucleotides: 6. The CDR3 extends over 16 amino acids. Germline V lookup: CDR1 LNHNV, CDR2 YYDKDF (reference sequence). CDR3 in amino acids: CATSRVTSGSNYEQYF. The DNA of the CDR3 is TGTGCCACCAGCAGAGTTACTAGCGGGAGCAATTACGAGCAGTACTTC.

The gene calls are TRBV6-2 or TRBV6-3 and TRBJ1-1; D remains ambiguous. In germline, CDR1 is MNHEY, CDR2 SVGEGT. Trimming removed 6 bases at V and 1 base at J, with 18 bases between. The CDR3 has 16 residues. CDR3 loop: CASSLPYLTGNTEAFF. The DNA of the CDR3 is TGTGCCAGCAGCCTACCGTATCTAACGGGGAACACTGAAGCTTTCTTT.

This CDR3 reads CASTETSANEKLFF. As DNA, the CDR3 is TGTGCCAGCACCGAGACATCGGCTAATGAAAAACTGTTTTTT. The rearrangement uses TRBV6-6 and TRBJ1-4; D remains ambiguous. The CDR3 is 14 residues long. V was cut by 7 bases and J by 3 bases, with 12 bases left in between. The germline gives CDR1 MNHNY, CDR2 SVGAGI (reference sequence).

The chain has TRBV19 and TRBJ2-3; no clear D. V shed 3 bases and J shed 0 bases, with 13 bases lying between them. Per the germline V gene, CDR1 is LNHDA and CDR2 is SQIVND (reference sequence). CDR3 length equals 16 residues. CDR3 bases: TGTGCCAGTAGTATGGCTAGTCCTCCTAGCACAGATACGCAGTATTTT. Protein: CASSMASPPSTDTQYF.

The table lists this clone with a few counts. The chain combines TRBV7-2 with TRBJ1-5, with a weak D call TRBD1 (5 bases). Per the germline V gene, CDR1 is SGHTA and CDR2 is FQGNSA. The CDR3 sequence is 12 residues long. Trimming stripped 6 bases from V and 11 bases from J, with 14 bases between. CDR3 residues: CASRGGARTQHF. The CDR3 bases are TGTGCCAGCAGGGGCGGGGCCCGAACCCAGCATTTT.

V usage is TRBV4-1 and J usage is TRBJ2-2, with 12 bases identical to TRBD2. The CDR3 extends over 18 amino acids. Germline CDR1 is MGHRA and CDR2 is YSYEKL. V dropped 1 base and J dropped 2; count of bases not matched to a gene: 5. This chain's CDR3 is CASSQALAGGQNTGELFF. CDR3 coding DNA: TGCGCCAGCAGCCAAGCACTAGCGGGAGGCCAAAACACCGGGGAGCTGTTTTTT.

The genes are TRBV6-5 and TRBJ1-2; weak D call: TRBD1 (6 bases). The CDR3 is 14 residues long. V gave up 8 bases and J gave up 3 bases, with 16 bases separating them. In germline, CDR1 is MNHEY, CDR2 SVGAGI. CDR3 protein: CASRGAAAHYGYTF. The CDR3 DNA reads as TGTGCCAGCCGGGGGGCCGCGGCCCACTATGGCTACACCTTC.

This sequence joins TRBV30 and TRBJ2-3, with TRBD1 identical over 10 bases. From germline, CDR1 is GTSNPN and CDR2 SVGIG (reference sequence). This CDR3 is built from 13 residues. DNA of the CDR3: TGTGCTCGGGACAGGGGCAGCACAGATACGCAGTATTTT. Its translation: CARDRGSTDTQYF.

This clone is a singleton in its sample. The V gene is TRBV7-8, the J gene TRBJ1-4, with D unresolved. Germline CDR1 SGHVS, CDR2 FQNEAQ. The germline V and J ends were trimmed by 3 bases and 0 bases, with 11 bases remaining between them. CDR3 length: 16 amino acids. The CDR3 DNA reads as TGTGCCAGCAGCTTCCAAAGCGGCGCAACTAATGAAAAACTGTTTTTT. This translates into CASSFQSGATNEKLFF.

The rearrangement uses TRBV11-1 and TRBJ1-1; the D is unclear. Germline V gene sequence: CDR1 SGHAT, CDR2 FQDESV (reference sequence). The V and J ends lost 5 bases and 11 bases respectively, with 18 bases between them. The CDR3 spans 13 residues. The CDR3 DNA reads as TGTGCCAGCAGCCCGGAGTCTTCTGTTTGGGCTTTCTTT. The encoded protein is CASSPESSVWAFF.

The sample holds a few counts of this clone. The chain combines TRBV9 with TRBJ2-7; 10 bases fit TRBD2. CDR3 size: 15 residues. V lost 4 bases, J lost 1 base, and 5 bases stayed unmatched. Germline CDR1 is SGDLS and CDR2 is YYNGEE. The DNA of the CDR3 is TGTGCCAGCAGCCCAGGACTAGCGGCTTCCTACGAGCAGTACTTC. Residues: CASSPGLAASYEQYF.

In its sample, this clone was seen once. The chain combines TRBV18 with TRBJ2-1; no clear D gene. V lost 2 bases, J lost 6 bases, and 11 bases lay in between. Germline CDR1 KGHSH, CDR2 LQKENI. The CDR3 runs 14 residues. The CDR3 loop is CASSPTSRSNEQFF. Written as DNA, the CDR3 is TGTGCCAGCTCACCAACTTCTAGAAGCAATGAGCAGTTCTTC.

In this sample, this clone turned up a few times. The V gene is TRBV9, the J gene TRBJ2-1; 13 bases agree with TRBD2. Germline values: CDR1 SGDLS, CDR2 YYNGEE. The CDR3 runs to 19 residues. Trimming removed 4 bases from V and 0 bases from J; junction bases left unmatched: 10. The CDR3 sequence: CASSHRTSGSLSSYNEQFF. CDR3 DNA sequence: TGTGCCAGCAGCCATCGGACTAGCGGGAGCCTCAGCTCCTACAATGAGCAGTTCTTC.

The chain employs TRBV5-6 and TRBJ1-4; 7 bases agree with TRBD1. Unmatched junction bases numbered 6, after V lost 6 bases and J lost 4 bases. There are 14 residues in the CDR3. CDR1 and CDR2 (germline): SGHDT, YYEEEE. This CDR3 is CASNEQGYNEKLFF. The CDR3 DNA sequence: TGTGCCAGCAACGAACAGGGGTATAATGAAAAACTGTTTTTT.

J is TRBJ1-3 and V is TRBV6-5; 7 bases align to TRBD1. V trimming: 6 bases; J trimming: 0 bases; junction bases outside the gene matches: 2. CDR1 MNHEY and CDR2 SVGAGI come from the germline V gene. The CDR3 loop spans 14 amino acids. The CDR3 here is CASSRGFSGNTIYF. In nucleotides, the CDR3 is TGTGCCAGCAGCAGGGGGTTCTCTGGAAACACCATATATTTT.

This rearrangement joins TRBV10-1 to TRBJ2-5; 9 positions match TRBD2. The germline V gene has CDR1 WNHNN and CDR2 SYGVQD (reference sequence). After removal of 1 base from V and 2 bases from J, the junction contained 8 bases not matched to a gene. The CDR3 contains 17 residues. CDR3 region: CASSEYLAGIGQETQYF. In DNA, the CDR3 is TGCGCCAGCAGTGAGTACCTAGCGGGGATAGGGCAAGAGACCCAGTACTTC.

The J gene is TRBJ2-3, the V gene TRBV13; possibly TRBD2 for D (6 bases). Germline V CDR1 and CDR2: PRHDT, FYEKMQ (reference sequence). Trimming took off 3 bases at V and 2 bases at J, with 12 bases between the two ends. The CDR3 length is 15 residues. The CDR3 nucleotides are TGTGCCAGCAGCTTTCACGGGAGTCCCACAGATACGCAGTATTTT. Amino acid sequence: CASSFHGSPTDTQYF.

The V gene is TRBV6-2 or TRBV6-3, the J gene TRBJ2-7; no definite D call. The CDR3 sequence is 12 residues long. Trimming removed 4 bases from V and 3 bases from J, with 7 bases in between. Germline CDR1 reads MNHEY; CDR2 reads SVGEGT. DNA of the CDR3: TGTGCCAGCAGTTTAGCTGGCTACGAGCAGTACTTC. Its translation is CASSLAGYEQYF.

The CDR3 DNA sequence: TGTGCCAGCAGTGAGACAGCGGGAGGGCCAGATACGCAGTATTTT. It translates to CASSETAGGPDTQYF. The chain uses TRBV6-4 and TRBJ2-3; 10 nucleotides match TRBD2. This CDR3 has 15 amino acids. V lost 3 bases, J lost 4 bases, and 4 bases stayed unmatched. Looked up from germline, CDR1 is MRHNA and CDR2 is SNTAGT.

This clone occurred a few times. The chain combines TRBV5-1 with TRBJ1-1; D is ambiguous. CDR1 and CDR2 from the germline V gene are SGHRS and YFSETQ. This CDR3 region has 12 residues. The ends were cut back, 2 bases at V and 8 bases at J, with 10 bases in the middle. The CDR3 DNA reads as TGCGCCAGCAGCTTCGAAGCCTCCGAAGCTTTCTTT. This encodes CASSFEASEAFF.